The rows below give T cell receptor beta chains drawn from one sample of a study of blood T cells in healthy people across ages. TCRdb called the 5' RACE reads again in MiXCR, with one record for every CDR3 protein. Seen here are under 950,000 distinct CDR3 sequences, 20% to 25% observed once, and the top ten hold roughly 22%. Sequencing was carried out using blood. These receptors all come from a man in his 70s in good health. The CDR3 runs from the conserved cysteine through the conserved F or W. A D gene is named only where the DNA matches it firmly. The size entry is marked missing in some rows and otherwise reads once, few, many or a size class.

abundance: few; j_gene: TRBJ1-5; d_gene: TRBD1; v_gene: TRBV2; CDR3nt: TGTGCCTGCAGTGAAGACAGGGGGCAGGGTAATCAGCCCCAGCATTTT; CDR3aa: CACSEDRGQGNQPQHF
abundance: -; j_gene: TRBJ1-6; d_gene: -; v_gene: TRBV5-1; CDR3nt: TGCGCCAGCAGTCCGGACGGGCAAAATTCACCCCTCCACTTT; CDR3aa: CASSPDGQNSPLHF
abundance: -; j_gene: TRBJ1-3; d_gene: -; v_gene: TRBV7-2; CDR3nt: TGTGCCAGCAGCTTAGCCGCCAGTACTGGAAACACCATATATTTT; CDR3aa: CASSLAASTGNTIYF
abundance: few; j_gene: TRBJ1-1; d_gene: -; v_gene: TRBV14; CDR3nt: TGTGCCAGCAGCTCCCAGACTCGGATGAACACTGAAGCTTTCTTT; CDR3aa: CASSSQTRMNTEAFF
abundance: few; j_gene: TRBJ2-1; d_gene: TRBD2; v_gene: TRBV7-9; CDR3nt: TGTGCCAGCAGCCGACTAGCGGGAGAGCTCAATGAGCAGTTCTTC; CDR3aa: CASSRLAGELNEQFF
abundance: few; j_gene: TRBJ2-2; d_gene: TRBD1; v_gene: TRBV7-9; CDR3nt: TGTGCCAGCAGCGCCAGACAGGGGAACACCGGGGAGCTGTTTTTT; CDR3aa: CASSARQGNTGELFF
abundance: few; j_gene: TRBJ1-3; d_gene: -; v_gene: TRBV4-1; CDR3nt: TGCGCCAGCAGCCACGACTGGGAAACTGGAAACACCATATATTTT; CDR3aa: CASSHDWETGNTIYF
abundance: -; j_gene: TRBJ2-5; d_gene: TRBD2; v_gene: TRBV3-1; CDR3nt: TGTGCCAGCAGCCAAGGCCTGACTAGCGGGGGACGGGAGACCCAGTACTTC; CDR3aa: CASSQGLTSGGRETQYF
abundance: -; j_gene: TRBJ2-5; d_gene: -; v_gene: TRBV5-1; CDR3nt: TGCGCCAGCAGCTTGTATCAGGGGCCCCAAGAGACCCAGTACTTC; CDR3aa: CASSLYQGPQETQYF
abundance: -; j_gene: TRBJ2-5; d_gene: -; v_gene: TRBV7-2; CDR3nt: TGTGCCAGCAGCTATTCAGGCGGCGCGGAGACCCGGTACTTC; CDR3aa: CASSYSGGAETRYF
abundance: many; j_gene: TRBJ1-2; d_gene: -; v_gene: TRBV6-6; CDR3nt: TGTGCCAGCACCGACCCCAGGGGAGGCTACACCTTC; CDR3aa: CASTDPRGGYTF
abundance: -; j_gene: TRBJ2-7; d_gene: -; v_gene: TRBV11-2; CDR3nt: TGTGCCAGCAGCGGTGACAGCTTCTACGAGCAGTACTTC; CDR3aa: CASSGDSFYEQYF
abundance: -; j_gene: TRBJ2-1; d_gene: -; v_gene: TRBV5-6; CDR3nt: TGTGCCAGCAGCTTGGCCCTCGGGGAGCAGTTCTTC; CDR3aa: CASSLALGEQFF
abundance: many; j_gene: TRBJ2-1; d_gene: -; v_gene: TRBV20-1; CDR3nt: TGCAGTGCCAAGAGCGAAGCCCCATACAATGAGCAGTTCTTC; CDR3aa: CSAKSEAPYNEQFF
abundance: -; j_gene: TRBJ2-5; d_gene: -; v_gene: TRBV21-1; CDR3nt: TGTGCCAGCAGCAAAGAAGATAATAGGGAGACCCAGTACTTC; CDR3aa: CASSKEDNRETQYF
abundance: -; j_gene: TRBJ2-3; d_gene: -; v_gene: TRBV18; CDR3nt: TGTGCCAGCTCACGAAGTGGGGATACGCAGTATTTT; CDR3aa: CASSRSGDTQYF
abundance: few; j_gene: TRBJ1-1; d_gene: -; v_gene: TRBV9; CDR3nt: TGTGCCAGCAGCCCCAGGGAGTCGGGGGACGGAAAAAGTGAAGCTTTCTTT; CDR3aa: CASSPRESGDGKSEAFF
abundance: -; j_gene: TRBJ1-2; d_gene: -; v_gene: TRBV12-3/TRBV12-4; CDR3nt: TGTGCCAGCAGTTACTCGGGGCCAGGGAATGGCTACACCTTC; CDR3aa: CASSYSGPGNGYTF
abundance: -; j_gene: TRBJ2-1; d_gene: -; v_gene: TRBV10-3; CDR3nt: TGTGCCACAGCCCAAGATTCCTACAATGAGCAGTTCTTC; CDR3aa: CATAQDSYNEQFF
abundance: -; j_gene: TRBJ2-5; d_gene: -; v_gene: TRBV6-5; CDR3nt: TGTGCCAGCAGTTACTCTCGGACTAAGATGACCCAGTACTTC; CDR3aa: CASSYSRTKMTQYF
abundance: few; j_gene: TRBJ2-7; d_gene: -; v_gene: TRBV2; CDR3nt: TGTGCCAGCATTTTCAGGGAGACCTACGAGCAGTACTTC; CDR3aa: CASIFRETYEQYF
abundance: few; j_gene: TRBJ2-1; d_gene: -; v_gene: TRBV2; CDR3nt: TGTGCCAGCAGTGGCGACAGGAGCAACAATGAGCAGTTCTTC; CDR3aa: CASSGDRSNNEQFF
abundance: -; j_gene: TRBJ2-4; d_gene: TRBD1; v_gene: TRBV19; CDR3nt: TGTGCCAGTAGTACGGACAGGGGCACGGGAAACATTCAGTACTTC; CDR3aa: CASSTDRGTGNIQYF
abundance: -; j_gene: TRBJ2-1; d_gene: TRBD2; v_gene: TRBV10-3; CDR3nt: TGTGCCATCAGTGATCGAAGGACTAGCGGGACCGATGAGCAGTTCTTC; CDR3aa: CAISDRRTSGTDEQFF
abundance: few; j_gene: TRBJ2-1; d_gene: -; v_gene: TRBV12-3/TRBV12-4; CDR3nt: TGTGCCAGCAGTCCCGGACTAAACCCCACCTACAATGAGCAGTTCTTC; CDR3aa: CASSPGLNPTYNEQFF
abundance: -; j_gene: TRBJ2-3; d_gene: TRBD2; v_gene: TRBV7-2; CDR3nt: TGTGCCAGCAGCTTAGGGGGCGGGGGGACCACAGATACGCAGTATTTT; CDR3aa: CASSLGGGGTTDTQYF
abundance: -; j_gene: TRBJ2-4; d_gene: -; v_gene: TRBV20-1; CDR3nt: TGCAGTGCTAGAGGGGTCGGCAAAAACATTCAGTACTTC; CDR3aa: CSARGVGKNIQYF
abundance: few; j_gene: TRBJ1-3; d_gene: TRBD1; v_gene: TRBV15; CDR3nt: TGTGCCACCAGCAGAGTGGACAGGGTTGGAGGAAACACCATATATTTT; CDR3aa: CATSRVDRVGGNTIYF
abundance: few; j_gene: TRBJ2-5; d_gene: -; v_gene: TRBV15; CDR3nt: TGTGCCACCAGCAGAGAGGGATTGGGAGAGACCCAGTACTTC; CDR3aa: CATSREGLGETQYF
abundance: -; j_gene: TRBJ2-1; d_gene: -; v_gene: TRBV4-2; CDR3nt: TGTGCCAGCAGCCAAGATGCGGCCCGGAACTACAGTGAGCAGTTCTTC; CDR3aa: CASSQDAARNYSEQFF
abundance: many; j_gene: TRBJ2-5; d_gene: -; v_gene: TRBV7-2; CDR3nt: TGTGCCAGCAGCTTATTAGCAGCTTCGGAGACCCAGTACTTC; CDR3aa: CASSLLAASETQYF
abundance: -; j_gene: TRBJ1-2; d_gene: -; v_gene: TRBV12-3/TRBV12-4; CDR3nt: TGTGCCAGCAGTTCATACCGAAACTATGGCTACACCTTC; CDR3aa: CASSSYRNYGYTF
abundance: -; j_gene: TRBJ2-3; d_gene: TRBD2; v_gene: TRBV11-2; CDR3nt: TGTGCCAGCAGCTTAAACGGGGGGGCGGTGGATACGCAGTATTTT; CDR3aa: CASSLNGGAVDTQYF
abundance: few; j_gene: TRBJ2-1; d_gene: -; v_gene: TRBV19; CDR3nt: TGTGCCAGTAGTATCCTGAACAGGGACAATGAGCAGTTCTTC; CDR3aa: CASSILNRDNEQFF
abundance: few; j_gene: TRBJ2-3; d_gene: TRBD2; v_gene: TRBV24-1; CDR3nt: TGTGCCACCAGTGGGGGACTAGCGGGGCCCTCCAACACAGATACGCAGTATTTT; CDR3aa: CATSGGLAGPSNTDTQYF
abundance: -; j_gene: TRBJ2-3; d_gene: TRBD2; v_gene: TRBV12-3/TRBV12-4; CDR3nt: TGTGCCAGCACCGCGGGAGGTAGGGCAGATACGCAGTATTTT; CDR3aa: CASTAGGRADTQYF
abundance: few; j_gene: TRBJ2-3; d_gene: -; v_gene: TRBV2; CDR3nt: TGTGCCAGTCGCCGACAGGTCGCTAGCACAGATACGCAGTATTTT; CDR3aa: CASRRQVASTDTQYF
abundance: few; j_gene: TRBJ2-7; d_gene: -; v_gene: TRBV2; CDR3nt: TGTGCCAGCAGCCCTCCGGGACACAACTCCTACGAGCAGTACTTC; CDR3aa: CASSPPGHNSYEQYF
abundance: -; j_gene: TRBJ2-2; d_gene: -; v_gene: TRBV11-2; CDR3nt: TGTGCCAGCAGCTTAGCTAGAGGAAGGGAGCTGTTTTTT; CDR3aa: CASSLARGRELFF
abundance: -; j_gene: TRBJ1-1; d_gene: TRBD1; v_gene: TRBV2; CDR3nt: TGTGCCAGCAGACCCGGGACAGCTAACACTGAAGCTTTCTTT; CDR3aa: CASRPGTANTEAFF
abundance: many; j_gene: TRBJ2-5; d_gene: -; v_gene: TRBV18; CDR3nt: TGTGCCAGCTCACCGGGGGGTGGCGAGACCCAGTACTTC; CDR3aa: CASSPGGGETQYF
abundance: few; j_gene: TRBJ2-5; d_gene: TRBD2; v_gene: TRBV7-2; CDR3nt: TGTGCCAGCAACACCGGACTAGCGAACCAAGAGACCCAGTACTTC; CDR3aa: CASNTGLANQETQYF